This TCR beta chain is from a study of cytomegalovirus exposure and HLA in healthy donors (dated by TCRdb to about 2017). Notes on the research overall: In an earlier analysis of about 560 of the donors, around 300 Gb of sequence data and 100 million or so unique TCR beta sequences from 150 million to 200 million T cells were reported. Besides the first cohort of some 670 subjects, a separate validation cohort made up of 120 different subjects was used. Across around 400 genotyped donors of the cohort, an average of about 250,000 unique TCR beta nucleotide sequences per donor were sequenced, and roughly 20% of those sequences were non-productive. The aim of the study was to test whether cataloging public T cell receptors could identify signatures of past pathogen exposure. Roughly 5 DR-DQ haplotypes were treated as single units for association and clustering because of strong linkage in the cohort. The genetic ancestry cluster associated with self-reported Caucasian donors included about four fifths of the 300 to 450 genotyped donors. A later analysis re-examined previously published TCR beta repertoires from about 700 donors and added high-resolution HLA genotyping to investigate patterns of TCR occurrence. High-throughput TCR immunosequencing, statistical association of individual TCRs with disease status, and machine learning were combined to predict cytomegalovirus infection status. An early release that covered 640 HLA-typed donors contained about 300 gigabases of sequencing data and 85 million to 100 million unique TCR sequences. In the later analysis, no new phenotypic data were used to find candidate immune exposures; instead, reliance was placed on TCR beta sequences and their occurrence across donors. In an earlier analysis of roughly 600 of the donors, high-throughput TCR beta sequencing was used to judge whether each TCR beta V gene segment behaved as functional or pseudogenic. HLA typing included class I and class II loci at four-digit resolution. The number of typed donors differed by locus: about 620-640 for A, B, C, DRB1 and DQB1; some 500 for DQA1; approximately 610 for DPA1; and about 450 for DPB1. Using immunosequencing, the study profiled T cell repertoires from around 670 subjects and related those repertoires to cytomegalovirus serostatus. A later genetic analysis used genome-wide SNP genotypes for about 65% of the 666 donors, treating that subset as a discovery cohort. Alongside the repertoire data, information on donor age, sex, ethnicity and CMV serostatus was compiled. Every discovery cohort repertoire had been produced on one sequencing platform.

Here is what the overall study found, with its caveats: Most TCR sequences were observed very rarely across donors, whereas some public TCRs were present in many individuals. According to a later genetic analysis, donors in an Asian-associated ancestry cluster had fewer N-insertions in productive TCRs than the roughly 660-donor mean. It was suggested by the authors that the approach could potentially be generalized to other disease states and immunological phenotypes. A further reported finding was that TCR beta sequences accurately predicted the HLA-A and HLA-B alleles for most subjects in the first cohort. According to a later analysis, most CMV-associated TCR beta chains appeared to be HLA-restricted, and the HLA associations seemed to be driven largely by CMV exposure. Only TCR beta chains were sequenced in this cohort, and the absence of alpha or paired-chain data limited detectable features. Compared with equally common non-associated chains, HLA-associated TCR beta chains in a later analysis were more clonally expanded and had lower generation probabilities. Assigning TCR associations to individual alleles was difficult when HLA alleles, especially DR and DQ, strongly co-occurred. Because counts were too low, 15 to 20 rarely observed V segments, including chromosome 9 orphons, were left out of the earlier analysis of roughly 600 of the donors. The study listed 150 to 200 TCR beta chains as associated with cytomegalovirus. In vitro tests confirmed that three of the cytomegalovirus-associated TCR beta chains recognize cytomegalovirus antigens. Immune exposure information for the cohort was limited to CMV serostatus. The classifier was reported to diagnose cytomegalovirus status with high specificity and sensitivity in both the original and validation cohorts. Specific HLA alleles were associated with more than 15,000 TCR beta sequences at a false discovery rate of 0.05 in a later analysis. Correlated functional status among segregating V segments might reflect linkage disequilibrium, but an unknown experimental factor could not be ruled out. According to a later analysis, parvovirus B19, influenza, CMV and Epstein-Barr virus appeared linked to several top co-occurrence clusters. In a later analysis, TCR association rates were found to vary across HLA loci, with the most associated TCRs seen for DRB1 alleles and the fewest for HLA-C alleles. Broadly in line with IMGT annotations, most TCR beta V segments showed up in productive rearrangements about 87% or about 30% of the time in an earlier analysis of several hundred of the donors. The sequencing pipeline was judged likely to have produced a cluster of highly shared sequence variants as a technical artifact. The 87-base-pair reads could not distinguish some IMGT-functional V segments, including TRBV6-2 and TRBV6-3, so those segments were excluded. Presence/absence analyses assumed roughly uniform sequencing depth across donors, an assumption that may not hold. Because HLA typing was missing for some donors at each locus, association tests included only the typed subset. An association between a missense DCLRE1C variant and V-gene and J-gene trimming of TCR beta chains was found in a later genetic analysis and replicated in an independent cohort.

The cohort consisted of hundreds of healthy bone marrow donors. At the time of sampling, every cohort member was nominally healthy, though immune exposures that went unrecorded were likely present. The donor tested CMV seropositive, placing the donor among the approximately 290 seropositive members of the cohort. A peripheral blood sample was provided by each donor, and peripheral blood mononuclear cells were used for TCR beta sequencing. The Qiagen DNeasy Blood Extraction Kit was used to extract genomic DNA from the blood cell samples. To prepare the library, the immunoSEQ multiplex PCR assay was applied. For the multiplex PCR, a mixture combining 60 forward primers for TCR Vbeta segments and 13 reverse primers for TCR Jbeta segments was used. Amplification of the CDR3 region of rearranged TCR beta genes was performed with a multiplex PCR assay on genomic DNA. Amplified TCR beta libraries were sequenced as 87-base-pair reads on the Illumina HiSeq System. Per the original workflow: Across the 500 to 750 repertoires, a later analysis counted some 81 million unique TCR beta chains, 9 million to 14 million of which were shared by at least two donors. A nearest-neighbor algorithm error-corrected the raw reads and collapsed the reads into unique sequences, merging closely related sequences to remove PCR and sequencing errors. Alignment of CDR3 sequences to IMGT reference sequences was used to assign V, D and J gene segments. For a sequence to be retained, a match of at least six nucleotides to both a V gene segment and a J gene segment was required. Rearrangements were classified as productive when the CDR3 lacked stop codons and remained in frame with V and J, and all other rearrangements were classified as non-productive. Following IMGT convention, CDR3 was defined as the stretch from the second conserved V-encoded cysteine to the conserved J-encoded phenylalanine. In an earlier analysis of around 640 of the donors, sequences lacking an unambiguous match to a single V gene segment were excluded. An earlier analysis of about 600 of the donors called V segments functional above 56.7% productive rearrangements and segregating when the between-donor standard deviation exceeded 5%. To diagnose cytomegalovirus status from the catalog of TCR beta chain sequences, a statistical classification framework was built. V and J gene assignment, in a later analysis, came from comparing TCR nucleotide sequences with IMGT/GENE-DB human TR gene sequences. The TCRdist pipeline was used in a later analysis to assign CDR3 sequences and most-parsimonious VDJ recombination scenarios. In a later analysis, each TCR beta chain was defined by its CDR3 amino acid sequence together with its V-gene family, and reads lacking a unique V-gene family were excluded. As a way to deal with suspected cross-contamination and a sequencing artifact, a later analysis dropped more than 500 nucleotide sequences that were highly shared and had low generation probability. A later analysis calculated a clonal expansion index for each public chain from normalized within-repertoire ranks of inferred template counts. In a later analysis, generation probabilities were computed with a VDJ recombination model fitted to out-of-frame rearrangements, and the resulting probabilities were checked against IGoR. A later analysis scored TCR-TCR, TCR-HLA and TCR-CMV co-occurrence with hypergeometric tests, applying a repertoire-size bias correction to TCR pairs. False discovery rates were estimated in a later analysis by permuting HLA or CMV assignments 20 times. In a later analysis, co-occurring TCRs were grouped using DBSCAN, with TCRdist sequence similarity added in when clustering inside HLA-allele-positive subsets. Repertoires with fewer than 30,000 or more than 120,000 public chains, plus five repertoires with anomalous nucleotide sharing, were excluded from co-occurrence clustering. TCRdb stores this immuneACCESS table with in-frame sequences only. Part of the clones is absent; in the studies checked, under half of the shortfall reflects unresolved V genes, and no reason is known for the rest. The D gene and trimming were derived from the DNA, and the V and J assignments and clone size from that table. For this sample there are more than 95,000 clones; 50% to 70% appear just once. The ten biggest clones cover just under 9.5% of the sample.

To note about this clone: The clone's antigen remains unknown. No base quality values were provided; no much bigger clone lies one nucleotide off.

At the junction V is shortened by 2 bases and J by 7 bases, with 9 bases in between. The cysteine opens and the phenylalanine closes a CDR3 of 13 amino acids. The DNA shown is the 39-base CDR3, in frame from base 1. CDR1 and CDR2 were assigned from the germline V gene as LGHNT and FRNRAP. The sequence came from a woman aged 40 to 49 in good health and CMV-seropositive. The chain links TRBV12-5 with TRBJ1-5; too little of a D gene remains to name it. Input material: PBMCs. The DNA is as follows: TGTGCTAGTGGTTTGTGGCCATCCCAGCCCCAGCATTTT. Translation gives CASGLWPSQPQHF.